This T cell receptor beta chain was profiled in a study of T cells in tumors and immune-related adverse events (dated by TCRdb to the early 2020s). The germline V and J ends show losses of 4 bases and 10 bases respectively, and no gene match explains 7 bases of the junction. The germline V gene supplies CDR1 MNHEY and CDR2 SVGAGI. Its CDR3 holds 15 amino acids, cysteine through phenylalanine. Only the CDR3 portion is preserved as DNA: 45 bases, with reading frame beginning at the first base. The treatment or condition label for this specimen denotes: nivolumab (PD-1 blockade) given before sampling. The DNeasy Blood and Tissue Kit was used to extract DNA from the formalin-fixed paraffin-embedded specimens. Note on this clone: The target of this receptor is not known. Qualities for individual bases were not recorded, and no much larger clone is one base off.

Using the immunoSEQ assay, the TCR beta locus was amplified and sequenced, producing bulk TCR Vbeta CDR3 data. From the authors' description of their analysis: CDR3s were excluded if they were non-productive, were shorter than 7 amino acids, or did not start with C or end with F/W. Analysis was restricted to specimens with at least 1000 reads, and clonotypes were defined at the amino acid level. Clonality was computed as 1 minus Pielou's evenness. Library sizes were equalized by abundance-weighted random subsampling with replacement, repeated 100 times to report 95% confidence intervals. Repertoire overlap was quantified using the Morisita overlap index, and the top 40 clones per specimen were examined for overlap with the irAE. TCRdb's version of the immuneACCESS table is confined to in-frame rearrangements and falls short of the full clone set. An unresolved V gene accounts for under half of the shortfall where checked; the remainder is of unknown origin. V and J calls and clone size follow that table, whereas D and trimming were derived from the DNA. Here the sample has under 2,500 clones; 83% occur a single time. The ten largest clonotypes hold 7% to 7.5% of the sample.

The sequence came from a female donor with metastatic renal cell carcinoma. The rearranged chain carries TRBV6-5 and TRBJ2-1; 13 middle bases align to TRBD2. Sequencing was performed on tumor tissue, taken from a patient treated with anti-PD-1 therapy. The CDR3 here reads CASSSAGTSGMEQFF. The nucleotide sequence is TGTGCCAGCAGTTCGGCCGGGACTAGCGGGATGGAGCAGTTCTTC.